The rows below give T cell receptor beta chains drawn from one sample of a study of T cell responses to AZD1222 COVID-19 vaccine. Method: immunoSEQ multiplex PCR; TCRdb's copy keeps in-frame clones and lacks some. The sample yields 60,000 to 90,000 clones, roughly 91% seen once. The sample consisted of peripheral blood, taken 28 days after the second AZD1222 dose. The receptor set was obtained from an adult who received the AZD1222 COVID-19 vaccine. Each CDR3 is given with its conserved first and last residue. Fields, in order: D gene, V gene, J gene, clone size, CDR3 protein, CDR3 DNA. A D gene is named only where the DNA matches it firmly. For some rows the clone size is stated as once, few or many, or as a class when expanded; others skip it.

d_gene: -; v_gene: TRBV7-3; j_gene: TRBJ1-1; abundance: -; CDR3aa: CASSSAGAGDTEAFF; CDR3nt: TGTGCCAGCAGCTCCGCGGGGGCAGGAGACACTGAAGCTTTCTTT
d_gene: -; v_gene: TRBV6-2/TRBV6-3; j_gene: TRBJ1-1; abundance: -; CDR3aa: CASSYLGNEAFF; CDR3nt: TGTGCCAGCAGTTATCTCGGCAATGAAGCTTTCTTT
d_gene: -; v_gene: TRBV5-1; j_gene: TRBJ2-6; abundance: -; CDR3aa: CASKYSSGANVLTF; CDR3nt: TGCGCCAGCAAGTACAGCTCTGGGGCCAACGTCCTGACTTTC
d_gene: -; v_gene: TRBV4-2; j_gene: TRBJ1-6; abundance: -; CDR3aa: CASSQDVDSPSPLHF; CDR3nt: TGTGCCAGCAGCCAAGATGTGGACAGTCCTTCACCCCTCCACTTT
d_gene: TRBD1; v_gene: TRBV12-3/TRBV12-4; j_gene: TRBJ1-3; abundance: few; CDR3aa: CASSPTGGNTIYF; CDR3nt: TGTGCCAGCAGTCCGACAGGGGGAAACACCATATATTTT
d_gene: -; v_gene: TRBV28; j_gene: TRBJ1-2; abundance: -; CDR3aa: CASRTPGIRGYTF; CDR3nt: TGTGCCAGCAGGACGCCCGGGATTCGTGGCTACACCTTC
d_gene: -; v_gene: TRBV6-5; j_gene: TRBJ1-2; abundance: -; CDR3aa: CASSPEVGGGYTF; CDR3nt: TGTGCCAGCAGTCCCGAGGTCGGGGGTGGCTACACCTTC
d_gene: -; v_gene: TRBV7-8; j_gene: TRBJ2-1; abundance: -; CDR3aa: CASSPGRGNEQFF; CDR3nt: TGTGCCAGCAGCCCGGGGCGGGGCAATGAGCAGTTCTTC
d_gene: TRBD1; v_gene: TRBV5-1; j_gene: TRBJ2-7; abundance: -; CDR3aa: CASSYGTEYEQYF; CDR3nt: TGCGCCAGCAGCTACGGGACAGAGTACGAGCAGTACTTC
d_gene: -; v_gene: TRBV28; j_gene: TRBJ1-2; abundance: -; CDR3aa: CASSQQKGRDSYGYTF; CDR3nt: TGTGCCAGCAGCCAACAGAAGGGGAGAGACTCCTATGGCTACACCTTC
d_gene: -; v_gene: TRBV27; j_gene: TRBJ1-1; abundance: -; CDR3aa: CASSLLTGNTEAFF; CDR3nt: TGTGCCAGCAGTCTACTAACAGGGAACACTGAAGCTTTCTTT